These T cell receptor beta chains were read from a single sample in a study of cytomegalovirus exposure and HLA in healthy donors. Data came from immunoSEQ multiplex PCR; TCRdb stores just in-frame clones and leaves some out. The sample gives 100,000 to 120,000 clones, around 79% of which show up once; under 1.5% is in the top ten. The sample comprised PBMCs. The receptors here all came from a woman aged 25 to 39 in good health and CMV-seronegative. The CDR3 runs from the conserved cysteine through the conserved F or W. The D gene is left open where the match is weak. Only part of the rows carry a size: once, few, many, or a class if the clone is expanded.

once | TRBJ2-2 | TRBV10-3 | . | CAISEFGLSNTGELFF | TGTGCCATCAGTGAGTTCGGACTGTCGAACACCGGGGAGCTGTTTTTT
few | TRBJ1-1 | TRBV28 | . | CASRLGSGVNAEAFF | TGTGCCAGCAGGTTAGGCTCAGGCGTTAACGCTGAAGCTTTCTTT
. | TRBJ1-5 | TRBV5-1 | . | CASSLGWENQPQHF | TGCGCCAGCAGCTTGGGTTGGGAGAATCAGCCCCAGCATTTT
few | TRBJ1-3 | TRBV7-2 | . | CASSLGGSGNTIYF | TGTGCCAGCAGCTTAGGCGGATCTGGAAACACCATATATTTT
. | TRBJ1-1 | TRBV28 | . | CASSLLYTEAFF | TGTGCCAGCAGTCTCCTCTACACTGAAGCTTTCTTT
few | TRBJ1-4 | TRBV4-3 | . | CASSQDRGATNEKLFF | TGCGCCAGCAGCCAAGATCGGGGGGCTACTAATGAAAAACTGTTTTTT
. | TRBJ1-1 | TRBV28 | TRBD1 | CASSIPRTGSAEAFF | TGTGCCAGCAGTATCCCCCGGACAGGATCCGCTGAAGCTTTCTTT
. | TRBJ1-2 | TRBV28 | . | CASAQGGDNYGYTF | TGTGCCAGCGCTCAAGGGGGGGATAACTATGGCTACACCTTC
. | TRBJ1-2 | TRBV12-5 | . | CASGLVGTKYGYTF | TGTGCTAGTGGTTTGGTGGGCACCAAATATGGCTACACCTTC
. | TRBJ2-7 | TRBV4-1 | TRBD2 | CASSQAGTSGYEQYF | TGCGCCAGCAGCCAAGCCGGGACTAGCGGATACGAGCAGTACTTC
. | TRBJ1-1 | TRBV28 | TRBD1 | CAIQDRVRTEAFF | TGTGCCATCCAGGACAGGGTTAGAACTGAAGCTTTCTTT
. | TRBJ2-1 | TRBV28 | TRBD2 | CASSRMAGAYNEQFF | TGTGCCAGCAGCCGGATGGCGGGAGCCTACAATGAGCAGTTCTTC
. | TRBJ1-1 | TRBV28 | . | CASSSGQSNTEAFF | TGTGCCAGCAGTTCTGGACAATCGAACACTGAAGCTTTCTTT
few | TRBJ1-1 | TRBV2 | TRBD1 | CASSRDRVPEAFF | TGTGCCAGCAGCAGAGACAGGGTCCCTGAAGCTTTCTTT
. | TRBJ2-1 | TRBV30 | TRBD2 | CAWSGASGWEEQFF | TGTGCCTGGAGTGGGGCTAGCGGCTGGGAAGAGCAGTTCTTC
once | TRBJ1-2 | TRBV28 | . | CASSGTWGGGYGYTF | TGTGCCAGCAGTGGGACGTGGGGGGGTGGGTATGGCTACACCTTC
. | TRBJ2-1 | TRBV2 | . | CASRETESPYNEQFF | TGTGCCAGCAGGGAGACAGAATCCCCCTACAATGAGCAGTTCTTC
few | TRBJ2-7 | TRBV4-3 | . | CASSQDAGLVYEQYF | TGCGCCAGCAGCCAAGACGCAGGGCTTGTCTACGAGCAGTACTTC
. | TRBJ2-3 | TRBV6-6 | TRBD1 | CASSGQGEGTDTQYF | TGTGCCAGCAGTGGACAGGGGGAAGGGACAGATACGCAGTATTTT
once | TRBJ1-6 | TRBV7-2 | . | CASSPGFYNSPLHF | TGTGCCAGCAGCCCGGGTTTTTATAATTCACCCCTCCACTTT
. | TRBJ2-5 | TRBV9 | TRBD2 | CASSVTSGRQETQYF | TGTGCCAGCAGCGTAACTAGCGGGAGACAGGAGACCCAGTACTTC
. | TRBJ2-3 | TRBV30 | TRBD1 | CAWSPNRGVGDTQYF | TGTGCCTGGAGTCCCAACAGGGGTGTGGGAGATACGCAGTATTTT
. | TRBJ2-7 | TRBV7-9 | . | CASSSLLGENEQYF | TGTGCCAGCAGCTCCCTCCTGGGCGAGAACGAGCAGTACTTC
. | TRBJ1-4 | TRBV5-4 | TRBD1 | CASSSVRTGQGKLFF | TGTGCCAGCAGCTCCGTTCGGACGGGACAGGGGAAACTGTTTTTT
. | TRBJ1-3 | TRBV4-3 | TRBD1 | CASSQDGTGSGNTIYF | TGCGCCAGCAGCCAAGATGGGACAGGCTCTGGAAACACCATATATTTT
. | TRBJ1-1 | TRBV27 | . | CASSSPLSNTEAFF | TGTGCCAGCAGTTCCCCGTTATCGAACACTGAAGCTTTCTTT
. | TRBJ1-2 | TRBV6-5 | . | CASSYSQVSPGGYTF | TGTGCCAGCAGTTACTCACAGGTATCTCCGGGCGGCTACACCTTC
. | TRBJ2-6 | TRBV5-1 | TRBD1 | CASSKTGTGGANVLTF | TGCGCCAGCAGCAAGACCGGGACAGGTGGGGCCAACGTCCTGACTTTC
few | TRBJ1-5 | TRBV4-2 | TRBD1 | CASSQDLTGGAQPQHF | TGTGCCAGCAGCCAAGACTTGACAGGGGGCGCGCAGCCCCAGCATTTT
. | TRBJ2-3 | TRBV10-3 | TRBD2 | CAAGGGLFGAASTDTQYF | TGTGCCGCCGGCGGGGGGCTATTCGGGGCAGCTAGCACAGATACGCAGTATTTT
. | TRBJ2-7 | TRBV27 | TRBD2 | CASSPTGGREEDEQYF | TGTGCCAGCAGCCCAACGGGGGGGCGGGAGGAGGACGAGCAGTACTTC
. | TRBJ1-6 | TRBV5-1 | . | CASSSDLNSPLHF | TGCGCCAGCAGCTCCGACTTAAATTCACCCCTCCACTTT
. | TRBJ1-2 | TRBV29-1 | TRBD1 | CSVENRGVYGYTF | TGCAGCGTTGAAAACAGGGGGGTCTATGGCTACACCTTC
. | TRBJ1-3 | TRBV6-5 | . | CASSSSRAGNTIYF | TGTGCCAGCAGCTCGTCCAGGGCTGGAAACACCATATATTTT
few | TRBJ1-5 | TRBV4-3 | . | CASSQARGNQPQHF | TGCGCCAGCAGCCAAGCCAGGGGCAATCAGCCCCAGCATTTT
. | TRBJ1-5 | TRBV28 | . | CASSGPPIGQPQHF | TGTGCCAGCAGTGGGCCACCTATAGGTCAGCCCCAGCATTTT
. | TRBJ2-1 | TRBV6-5 | . | CASAIDLNNEQFF | TGTGCCAGCGCCATAGACTTAAACAATGAGCAGTTCTTC
. | TRBJ2-5 | TRBV5-6 | . | CASSDIAVQETQYF | TGTGCCAGCAGTGACATAGCGGTACAAGAGACCCAGTACTTC
. | TRBJ1-1 | TRBV4-1 | . | CASSQDFGGGTEAFF | TGCGCCAGCAGCCAAGATTTTGGGGGCGGGACTGAAGCTTTCTTT
. | TRBJ2-5 | TRBV7-9 | TRBD2 | CASSPTSGVGTQYF | TGTGCCAGCAGCCCGACTAGCGGGGTCGGGACCCAGTACTTC
. | TRBJ1-6 | TRBV4-2 | . | CASSRTTLAISNSPLHF | TGTGCCAGCAGCCGGACGACGCTAGCGATCTCTAATTCACCCCTCCACTTT
. | TRBJ2-5 | TRBV29-1 | TRBD2 | CSVLAAGETQYF | TGCAGCGTCCTAGCGGCGGGAGAGACCCAGTACTTC
. | TRBJ2-5 | TRBV21-1 | . | CASSKARTGKETQYF | TGTGCCAGCAGCAAAGCAAGGACAGGGAAAGAGACCCAGTACTTC
once | TRBJ2-7 | TRBV19 | TRBD1 | CASRDRDRLLYEQYF | TGTGCCAGTAGGGACCGGGACAGGTTACTCTACGAGCAGTACTTC
. | TRBJ2-2 | TRBV7-6 | TRBD2 | CASSRVAGNTGELFF | TGTGCCAGCAGCCGTGTAGCGGGGAACACCGGGGAGCTGTTTTTT